These 9 T cell receptor beta chains were all obtained from the same sample, sequenced in a study of blood T cell repertoires in COVID-19. TCRdb keeps only in-frame clones here, not all; method: immunoSEQ multiplex PCR. This table holds fewer than 350,000 clones, about 87% found once. Source material: peripheral blood. All receptors derive from a man aged 25-40 years with COVID-19, enrolled during active disease.

The chain uses TRBV5-1 and TRBJ2-7, with 9 bases identical to TRBD1. With 7 bases clipped from V and 6 bases from J, the junction kept 11 bases outside the gene matches. CDR1 is SGHRS and CDR2 is YFSETQ in the germline V gene. This CDR3 has 14 amino acids. The CDR3 here is CASQTGGSPVEQYF. DNA of the CDR3: TGCGCCAGCCAGACAGGGGGGTCTCCAGTCGAGCAGTACTTC.

There are a few counts of this clone. The CDR3, as DNA: TGTGCCAGCAGTTTTAAGACAGGCTGGAGCTCCTACGAGCAGTACTTC. This translates into CASSFKTGWSSYEQYF. The rearrangement links TRBV6-5 to TRBJ2-7, with a tentative D call TRBD1 (6 bases). Trimming removed 4 bases at V and 0 bases at J, with 16 bases between. There are 16 residues in the CDR3. Looked up from germline, CDR1 is MNHEY and CDR2 is SVGAGI.

The rearrangement uses TRBV9 and TRBJ2-1, with TRBD1 matching 10 bases. V dropped 4 bases and J dropped 8; count of bases not matched to a gene: 9. Germline-derived CDR1 and CDR2 are SGDLS and YYNGEE. The CDR3 has 15 amino acids. The CDR3 loop is CASSPRRDRGHEQFF. CDR3 bases: TGTGCCAGCAGCCCGCGCCGGGACAGGGGCCATGAGCAGTTCTTC. Supplemented by reference TRBV9 and TRBJ2-1, the full variable domain reads DSGVTQTPKHLITATGQRVTLRCSPRSGDLSVYWYQQSLDQGLQFLIQYYNGEERAKGNILERFSAQQFPDLHSELNLSSLELGDSALYFCASSPRRDRGHEQFFGPGTRLTVL.

The J gene is TRBJ1-2, the V gene TRBV7-2; 9 bases fit TRBD1. CDR1 and CDR2 from the germline V gene are SGHTA and FQGNSA. With V trimmed by 5 bases and J by 5 bases, 9 bases remained unmatched. This CDR3 has 15 amino acids. The CDR3 DNA sequence: TGTGCCAGCAGCACTCACCGCGGACAGGGGTATGGCTACACCTTC. It codes for CASSTHRGQGYGYTF.

V gene TRBV25-1 combines with J gene TRBJ1-3; D unclear. The CDR3 sequence is 16 residues long. CDR1 and CDR2 from the germline V gene are MGHDK and SYGVNS. V was trimmed by 0 bases and J by 0 bases, leaving 9 bases between them. DNA for the CDR3: TGTGCCAGCAGTGAATATTCGAGTTTCTCTGGAAACACCATATATTTT. This sequence encodes CASSEYSSFSGNTIYF. Combining the CDR3 with reference TRBV25-1 and TRBJ1-3 gives the whole variable domain EADIYQTPRYLVIGTGKKITLECSQTMGHDKMYWYQQDPGMELHLIHYSYGVNSTEKGDLSSESTVSRIRTEHFPLTLESARPSHTSQYLCASSEYSSFSGNTIYFGEGSWLTVV.

The chain has TRBV6-6 and TRBJ2-2; TRBD1 matches at 10 bases. After removal of 5 bases from V and 5 bases from J, the junction contained 5 bases not matched to a gene. Germline-derived CDR1 and CDR2 are MNHNY and SVGAGI (reference sequence). This CDR3 spans 15 amino acids. DNA of the CDR3: TGTGCCAGCAGTGGGACAGGGGATGGGACCGGGGAGCTGTTTTTT. Its protein product is CASSGTGDGTGELFF.

The chain's CDR3 is CASSLEGMGQPQHF. The CDR3 DNA reads as TGCGCCAGCAGCTTGGAGGGGATGGGACAGCCCCAGCATTTT. The J gene is TRBJ1-5, the V gene TRBV5-1; perhaps TRBD1 as D (5 bases). The CDR3 is 14 residues long. Germline CDR1 and CDR2: SGHRS and YFSETQ. V lost 0 bases and J lost 7, with 11 bases in between.

This rearrangement joins TRBV19 to TRBJ1-1; 9 nucleotides align to TRBD1. V lost 5 bases and J lost 4; bases outside the gene matches: 8. Germline CDR1 and CDR2: LNHDA and SQIVND (reference sequence). This CDR3 region has 15 residues. The CDR3 sequence: CASSDRGGILTEAFF. CDR3 DNA: TGTGCCAGTAGTGACAGGGGGGGGATCCTCACTGAAGCTTTCTTT. The full variable domain, completed using reference TRBV19 and TRBJ1-1, is DGGITQSPKYLFRKEGQNVTLSCEQNLNHDAMYWYRQDPGQGLRLIYYSQIVNDFQKGDIAEGYSVSREKKESFPLTVTSAQKNPTAFYLCASSDRGGILTEAFFGQGTRLTVV.

The chain uses TRBV19 and TRBJ2-1; 10 nucleotides match TRBD1. Germline trimming cut 7 bases from V and 8 bases from J; bases unmatched to any gene: 11. Germline loops: CDR1 LNHDA, CDR2 SQIVND (reference sequence). The CDR3 contains 15 residues. CDR3 in DNA: TGTGCCAGTACGAGGGACAGGGGACCTTACGATGAGCAGTTCTTC. Its protein is CASTRDRGPYDEQFF.